This T cell receptor (beta chain) was sequenced for a study of T-cell memory formation after mild COVID-19. Across the whole study: TCR clusters were largely donor specific. Study-level results: Contracting CD4+ clones were located mainly in CM and EM, and CD8+ clones in EMRA.

This clonotype was detected ten times or more. Its antigen is still unknown. TCRdb reprocessed the 5' RACE reads with MiXCR, giving one entry per CDR3 protein. This table has about 400,000 distinct CDR3 sequences, approximately 19% appearing once. The sequencing sample was made of PBMCs or a T cell subset sorted from them (not recorded which). The clonotype originates from a young man who had mild COVID-19 (a few samples of this study predate the infection). Cell type and time point are not known.

In DNA form, the CDR3 reads TGCGCCAGCAGAGAGACAGGGGGCTCCTACAATGAGCAGTTCTTC. It translates to CASRETGGSYNEQFF. This chain connects TRBV4-3 to TRBJ2-1; 9 bases fit TRBD1. With V trimmed by 6 bases and J by 0 bases, 3 bases remained unmatched. CDR3 size: 15 residues. Germline lookup yields CDR1 LGHNA and CDR2 YSLEER.